Below, 21 T cell receptor beta chains from the same sample are listed, as sequenced in a study of T cells after yellow fever vaccination. From the 5' RACE reads, TCRdb called clonotypes with MiXCR, one entry per CDR3 protein. The sample lists approximately 600,000 distinct CDR3 sequences, approximately 13% occurring once. This sample comprised PBMCs, obtained on the day of the yellow fever booster vaccination. The receptor source for this set is a man aged 25-45 years who received the YFV17D yellow fever vaccine.

This clonotype was counted at least ten times. The J gene is TRBJ2-5, the V gene TRBV20-1, with D uncertain. This CDR3 is 12 amino acids long. Germline CDR1 DFQATT, CDR2 SNEGSKA (reference sequence). The V end was cut by 6 bases, the J end by 6 bases, with 14 bases between. CDR3 in amino acids: CSALLPGQTQYF. The CDR3 bases are TGCAGTGCCCTCCTTCCCGGACAGACCCAGTACTTC.

This clonotype was detected only a few times. V is TRBV7-2 and J is TRBJ1-4, with a tentative D call TRBD1 (6 bases). CDR3 length: 16 amino acids. Trimming removed 2 bases from V and 3 bases from J, with 13 bases in between. The germline CDR1 and CDR2 sequences are SGHTA and FQGNSA. The DNA for the CDR3 is TGTGCCAGCAGCTTATCTGGGGGCTTCGCTAATGAAAAACTGTTTTTT. It encodes CASSLSGGFANEKLFF.

This clonotype was counted a few times. This chain uses TRBV9 with TRBJ2-7; D gene uncertain. In germline, CDR1 is SGDLS, CDR2 YYNGEE. This CDR3 comprises 14 residues. Trimming stripped 0 bases from V and 3 bases from J, with 10 bases between. The CDR3 spells CASSVDSYSYEQYF. The CDR3 DNA is TGTGCCAGCAGCGTAGACAGCTACAGCTACGAGCAGTACTTC.

V and J are TRBV12-3 or TRBV12-4 and TRBJ2-7; D is ambiguous. V gave up 6 bases and J gave up 4 bases, with 19 bases separating them. CDR3 length: 15 amino acids. The DNA for the CDR3 is TGTGCCAGCAGCAGGACGGCAGCTGGGTGGTACGAGCAGTACTTC. Protein sequence: CASSRTAAGWYEQYF.

This clonotype was counted a few times. This chain uses TRBV24-1 with TRBJ2-1; 7 bases are shared with TRBD2. Germline V CDR1 and CDR2: KGHDR, SFDVKD. Unmatched junction bases numbered 4, after V lost 5 bases and J lost 10 bases. This CDR3 is built from 12 residues. The DNA of the CDR3 is TGTGCCACCAGTGCCCCGGGGGGAGAGCAGTTCTTC. Its protein product is CATSAPGGEQFF.

The rearrangement joins TRBV15 to TRBJ2-4, with D possibly TRBD1 on 5 matching bases. This CDR3 has 14 amino acids. The V gene's germline CDR1 is LNHNV and CDR2 YYDKDF (reference sequence). Trimming took 0 bases from V and 6 from J, leaving 9 bases between them. This chain's CDR3 is CATSRDRAGNIQYF. DNA for the CDR3: TGTGCCACCAGCAGAGACAGGGCTGGAAACATTCAGTACTTC. Full variable domain (rest looked up from reference TRBV15 and TRBJ2-4): DAMVIQNPRYQVTQFGKPVTLSCSQTLNHNVMYWYQQKSSQAPKLLFHYYDKDFNNEADTPDNFQSRRPNTSFCFLDIRSPGLGDTAMYLCATSRDRAGNIQYFGAGTRLSVL.

This clonotype was detected only a few times. This chain uses TRBV6-1 with TRBJ1-3; no reliable D call. Germline loops: CDR1 MNHNS, CDR2 SASEGT. The CDR3 runs to 14 residues. V lost 8 bases, J lost 3 bases, and 14 bases lay in between. CDR3 nucleotides: TGTGCCAGCCTCCGACGAGTAAATGGAAACACCATATATTTT. It is translated as CASLRRVNGNTIYF.

The CDR3 DNA is TGCGCCAGCAGACCCGATTTCGGCAGGGGGGCAGGGGAGCAGTTCTTC. This gives the protein CASRPDFGRGAGEQFF. The chain has TRBV5-1 and TRBJ2-1; D might be TRBD1 (7 bases). The CDR3 has 16 amino acids. Trimming left V 5 bases short and J 10 bases short, with 25 bases between. Per the germline V gene, CDR1 is SGHRS and CDR2 is YFSETQ.

The chain carries TRBV5-1 and TRBJ1-1, with TRBD1 matching 7 bases. CDR1 is SGHRS, CDR2 YFSETQ, per germline. V dropped 4 bases and J dropped 2; count of bases not matched to a gene: 8. This CDR3 region has 15 residues. CDR3 in amino acids: CASSRQGQPNTEAFF. CDR3 coding DNA: TGCGCCAGCAGCAGACAGGGACAGCCAAACACTGAAGCTTTCTTT.

This clonotype was counted at least ten times. The chain carries TRBV20-1 and TRBJ1-6, with D possibly TRBD1 on 6 matching bases. The CDR3 runs 14 residues. The germline V gene encodes CDR1 DFQATT and CDR2 SNEGSKA (reference sequence). The V end lost 6 bases, the J end lost 9 bases, and 18 bases lay between the germline ends. The CDR3 nucleotides are TGCAGTGCGACAATAGACAGGAATGGTTCACCCCTCCACTTT. Translated: CSATIDRNGSPLHF.

This chain links TRBV12-3 or TRBV12-4 with TRBJ2-7; 8 bases are shared with TRBD1. V shed 3 bases and J 4 bases; nucleotides not matched to a gene: 14. The CDR3 extends over 17 amino acids. For the CDR3, the DNA is TGTGCCAGCAGTTTGCTGTCGGAGACAGGGGCATCTTACGAGCAGTACTTC. Translation: CASSLLSETGASYEQYF.

The rearrangement joins TRBV6-2 or TRBV6-3 to TRBJ2-7, with 7 bases matching TRBD1. Germline loops: CDR1 MNHEY, CDR2 SVGEGT. Trimming at V came to 5 bases and at J to 4 bases, leaving 11 bases not matched to a gene. The CDR3 contains 15 residues. The CDR3 loop is CASSQTGTAEYEQYF. The CDR3 region has the DNA TGTGCCAGCAGTCAAACCGGGACAGCCGAATACGAGCAGTACTTC.

This clonotype occurred a few times. The rearrangement links TRBV20-1 to TRBJ2-5; D is uncertain. V was pared by 1 base and J by 7 bases, with 10 bases between. Germline-derived CDR1 and CDR2 are DFQATT and SNEGSKA (reference sequence). The CDR3 covers 12 residues. This CDR3 is CSARATAGTQYF. DNA of the CDR3: TGCAGTGCTAGAGCTACGGCTGGGACCCAGTACTTC.

This clonotype was counted at least ten times. The CDR3 nucleotides read TGCGCCAGCAGCCCCGGGGGAAGGGGCTCCTACAATGAGCAGTTCTTC. It is translated as CASSPGGRGSYNEQFF. The chain employs TRBV4-1 and TRBJ2-1, with D possibly being TRBD2 (6 bases). The CDR3 length is 16 residues. The V gene lost 4 bases and the J gene lost 0 bases, with 13 bases spanning the gap. CDR1 and CDR2 (germline): MGHRA, YSYEKL.

This clonotype occurred a few times. The CDR3 reads CASSPERPSYNEQFF. DNA for the CDR3: TGTGCCAGCAGCCCCGAACGTCCCTCCTACAATGAGCAGTTCTTC. The rearrangement joins TRBV6-1 to TRBJ2-1; D not resolved. The CDR3 runs 15 residues. Germline-derived CDR1 and CDR2 are MNHNS and SASEGT. The ends were cut back, 6 bases at V and 0 bases at J, with 12 bases in the middle.

This clonotype occurred many times. The junction departs from the called germline gene at one end, perhaps through a read error. The chain combines TRBV5-1 with TRBJ2-5, with TRBD2 as a possible D gene (6 bases). CDR1 is SGHRS, CDR2 YFSETQ, per germline. There are 13 residues in the CDR3. The CDR3 coding sequence is TGTGCCAGCAGCTTACCGGGGGAGGAGACCCAGTACTTC. Translation gives CASSLPGEETQYF. Variable domain in full (rest from reference TRBV5-1 and TRBJ2-5): KAGVTQTPRYLIKTRGQQVTLSCSPISGHRSVSWYQQTPGQGLQFLFEYFSETQRNKGNFPGRFSGRQFSNSRSEMNVSTLELGDSALYLCASSLPGEETQYFGPGTRLLVL.

The V call is TRBV5-1, the J call TRBJ1-1, with D possibly matching TRBD1 (5 bases). V lost 0 bases, J lost 0 bases, and 15 bases lay in between. The CDR3 has 17 amino acids. CDR1 and CDR2 from the germline V gene are SGHRS and YFSETQ. CDR3 bases: TGCGCCAGCAGCTTGGGGGGCACTGTGTACATGAACACTGAAGCTTTCTTT. Its translation is CASSLGGTVYMNTEAFF.

The V call is TRBV20-1, the J call TRBJ2-7, with 12 positions matching TRBD2. The CDR3 is made up of 15 amino acids. After removal of 5 bases from V and 6 bases from J, the junction contained 11 bases not matched to a gene. In germline, CDR1 is DFQATT, CDR2 SNEGSKA (reference sequence). CDR3 amino acids: CSALPERLAGVEQYF. Written as DNA, the CDR3 is TGCAGTGCTCTACCGGAGAGACTAGCGGGAGTCGAGCAGTACTTC.

This chain connects TRBV20-1 to TRBJ2-1; 13 nucleotides agree with TRBD2. CDR3 size: 12 residues. Germline V gene data show CDR1 as DFQATT and CDR2 as SNEGSKA (reference sequence). Trimming removed 6 bases from V and 14 bases from J; junction bases left unmatched: 7. The CDR3 spells CSAPLAGGPKFF. The CDR3 DNA reads as TGCAGTGCCCCACTAGCGGGAGGGCCTAAGTTCTTC.

This clonotype has more than one count but fewer than ten. V is TRBV6-2 or TRBV6-3 and J is TRBJ2-1, with TRBD2 matching 10 bases. Germline V gives CDR1 MNHEY, CDR2 SVGEGT. The CDR3 totals 12 residues. The CDR3 nucleotides read TGTGTGAGCGGGAGGGTCATCAATGAGCAGTTCTTC. Residues: CVSGRVINEQFF.

This clonotype was observed many times. This chain joins TRBV20-1 and TRBJ2-3; no firm D call. This CDR3 has 12 residues. V lost 6 bases and J 6 bases, leaving 13 bases between the germline ends. Germline CDR1 is DFQATT and CDR2 is SNEGSKA (reference sequence). The CDR3 sequence is CSAPRSSDTQYF. The CDR3 nucleotides are TGCAGTGCCCCTCGGTCAAGTGATACGCAGTATTTT.